These 30 T cell receptor beta chains were sequenced from one sample in a study of glioma-infiltrating T cells after dendritic cell vaccination. Repertoires were generated with immunoSEQ multiplex PCR, while TCRdb's copy carries only in-frame clones and drops some. The sample includes 90,000 to 100,000 clones, 79% of them seen just once. The specimen was blood, collected before dendritic cell vaccination. The receptor set was obtained from a human donor with glioblastoma.

The rearrangement links TRBV6-4 to TRBJ1-6; D not certain. Germline V lookup: CDR1 MRHNA, CDR2 SNTAGT. This CDR3 is 13 amino acids long. V was clipped by 0 bases and J by 8 bases, with 5 bases between them. The CDR3 DNA reads as TGTGCCAGCAGTGACTCTCGGGATTCACCCCTCCACTTT. The encoded protein is CASSDSRDSPLHF.

The chain joins TRBV18 to TRBJ1-1, with D uncertain. The length of the CDR3 is 13 residues. CDR1 and CDR2 (germline): KGHSH, LQKENI. V lost 2 bases to trimming and J lost 1 base, with 5 bases between them. For the CDR3, the DNA is TGTGCCAGCTCACCAACAGAGAACACTGAAGCTTTCTTT. It specifies CASSPTENTEAFF. The variable domain in full, completed from reference TRBV18 and TRBJ1-1, reads NAGVMQNPRHLVRRRGQEARLRCSPMKGHSHVYWYRQLPEEGLKFMVYLQKENIIDESGMPKERFSAEFPKEGPSILRIQQVVRGDSAAYFCASSPTENTEAFFGQGTRLTVV.

The chain uses TRBV7-8 and TRBJ2-6; the match to TRBD1 covers 7 bases. In germline, CDR1 is SGHVS, CDR2 FQNEAQ. Trimming cost V 5 bases and J 0 bases; bases outside gene matches: 10. The CDR3 runs 18 residues. The CDR3 region is CASSIIQGVLSGANVLTF. The DNA for the CDR3 is TGTGCCAGCAGCATAATCCAGGGGGTCCTCTCTGGGGCCAACGTCCTGACTTTC.

The chain has TRBV28 and TRBJ1-2; 8 bases are shared with TRBD1. Germline loops: CDR1 MDHEN, CDR2 SYDVKM. J gave up 3 bases and V 7 bases, and 7 bases lay outside the gene matches. This CDR3 has 14 residues. CDR3 sequence: CASTSPGGHYGYTF. CDR3 sequence (DNA): TGTGCCAGCACCTCGCCAGGGGGCCACTATGGCTACACCTTC.

This clone was recorded once. The rearrangement uses TRBV25-1 and TRBJ1-6; 7 bases agree with TRBD1. The CDR3 loop spans 14 amino acids. CDR1 and CDR2 from the germline V gene are MGHDK and SYGVNS. Trimming cost V 4 bases and J 7 bases; bases outside gene matches: 4. The CDR3, as DNA: TGTGCCAGCAGTGCAGGGACAGTGAATTCACCCCTCCACTTT. Its protein product is CASSAGTVNSPLHF.

This sequence joins TRBV27 and TRBJ1-1; D is uncertain. This CDR3 is built from 14 residues. CDR1 MNHEY and CDR2 SMNVEV come from the germline V gene (reference sequence). Deletions cut 3 bases from V and 1 base from J, with 9 bases between. CDR3 DNA sequence: TGTGCCAGCAGTTTCTCGGGGTCGAACACTGAAGCTTTCTTT. Its translation is CASSFSGSNTEAFF.

This chain links TRBV2 with TRBJ2-7; 11 positions match TRBD1. The CDR3 consists of 16 residues. Germline V gene sequence: CDR1 SNHLY, CDR2 FYNNEI. V was pared by 5 bases and J by 3 bases, with 9 bases of the junction left unmatched. DNA for the CDR3: TGTGCCAGCAGTCGGACAGGGGGCAGTAGGGGCTACGAGCAGTACTTC. It encodes CASSRTGGSRGYEQYF.

This clone was observed once. This sequence joins TRBV19 and TRBJ2-5; possible D gene TRBD2, 6 bases. The CDR3 contains 16 residues. Germline V lookup: CDR1 LNHDA, CDR2 SQIVND (reference sequence). Trimming shortened V by 5 bases and J by 2 bases, and 18 bases separated the two germline ends. This chain's CDR3 is CASSHGNTGVQETQYF. CDR3 bases: TGTGCCAGTAGTCATGGTAACACGGGGGTTCAAGAGACCCAGTACTTC.

This clone appeared a single time. The rearrangement joins TRBV4-2 to TRBJ2-3; D uncertain. Germline lookup yields CDR1 LGHNA and CDR2 YNFKEQ. Trimming removed 0 bases from V and 4 bases from J, with 8 bases in between. This CDR3 region has 14 residues. CDR3 sequence reads: CASSQDLSSDTQYF. The CDR3, as DNA: TGTGCCAGCAGCCAAGATCTCTCTTCAGATACGCAGTATTTT.

The chain carries TRBV6-1 and TRBJ2-7; 8 bases map to TRBD1. This CDR3 contains 16 residues. After removal of 2 bases from V and 6 bases from J, the junction contained 12 bases not matched to a gene. Germline assignment: CDR1 MNHNS and CDR2 SASEGT. The CDR3 protein is CASSETPGTGPSEQYF. The CDR3 nucleotides are TGTGCCAGCAGTGAAACTCCCGGGACAGGCCCCTCCGAGCAGTACTTC.

This clone has a single count. The rearrangement uses TRBV5-6 and TRBJ1-2, with 7 bases identical to TRBD1. CDR3 size: 15 residues. With V trimmed by 4 bases and J by 8 bases, 14 bases remained unmatched. From germline, CDR1 is SGHDT and CDR2 YYEEEE. In DNA form, the CDR3 reads TGTGCCAGCAGCATCGGACAGGCCCTGAGGGGAGGCTACACCTTC. It encodes CASSIGQALRGGYTF.

This chain links TRBV6-1 with TRBJ2-3, with 7 nucleotides matching TRBD2. CDR3 length: 16 residues. V trimming: 3 bases; J trimming: 4 bases; junction bases outside the gene matches: 10. Germline CDR1 MNHNS, CDR2 SASEGT. CDR3 protein: CASSDRLGRNSDTQYF. The DNA for the CDR3 is TGTGCCAGCAGTGACCGACTCGGGAGGAACTCAGATACGCAGTATTTT.

With respect to this clone: The junction differs from germline at one of its ends, possibly a read error. The chain combines TRBV28 with TRBJ1-1, with unresolved D. From germline, CDR1 is MDHEN and CDR2 SYDVKM. CDR3 length: 12 amino acids. For the CDR3, the DNA is TGTGCCAGCAGTTTAGCCCGCCCGAAGCTTCTCTTT. Translated, it gives CASSLARPKLLF.

J is TRBJ1-2 and V is TRBV2, with TRBD1 matching 8 bases. CDR1 SNHLY and CDR2 FYNNEI come from the germline V gene. The junction had 17 bases not matched to a gene; V was cut back by 4 bases and J by 4 bases. This CDR3 region has 18 residues. The CDR3 DNA reads as TGTGCCAGCAGTGCGGACGGAACAGGGGGGCCCGTGCTCTATGGCTACACCTTC. This translates into CASSADGTGGPVLYGYTF. Filled out from reference TRBV2 and TRBJ1-2, the complete variable domain reads EPEVTQTPSHQVTQMGQEVILRCVPISNHLYFYWYRQILGQKVEFLVSFYNNEISEKSEIFDDQFSVERPDGSNFTLKIRSTKLEDSAMYFCASSADGTGGPVLYGYTFGSGTRLTVV.

The chain is built from TRBV4-1 and TRBJ2-5, with TRBD2 matching over 8 bases. Germline V gene lookup returns CDR1 MGHRA and CDR2 YSYEKL. The CDR3 spans 15 residues. V trimming: 5 bases; J trimming: 4 bases; junction bases outside the gene matches: 9. The CDR3 protein is CASSSRGGGRETQYF. In DNA form, the CDR3 reads TGCGCCAGCAGCTCCCGGGGCGGGGGGAGAGAGACCCAGTACTTC.

In this sample, this clone turned up a few times. This chain's CDR3 is CASSAPTGLGNQPQHF. CDR3 bases: TGTGCCAGCAGTGCCCCGACAGGGCTCGGCAATCAGCCCCAGCATTTT. The chain uses TRBV6-6 and TRBJ1-5, with 7 positions matching TRBD1. The CDR3 sequence is 16 residues long. V lost 5 bases, J lost 2 bases, and 9 bases stayed unmatched. Germline CDR1 and CDR2: MNHNY and SVGAGI (reference sequence).

The chain has TRBV4-1 and TRBJ1-5, with a tentative D call TRBD1 (5 bases). Germline V gene data show CDR1 as MGHRA and CDR2 as YSYEKL. Trimming took off 2 bases at V and 3 bases at J, with 11 bases between the two ends. The CDR3 is 15 amino acids. The CDR3 reads CASSQSRDFNQPQHF. CDR3 DNA: TGCGCCAGCAGCCAATCTAGGGACTTCAATCAGCCCCAGCATTTT.

The rearrangement joins TRBV11-2 to TRBJ2-4; 9 bases map to TRBD2. This CDR3 has 14 amino acids. J lost 6 bases, V lost 8 bases, and 8 bases had no gene match. Per the germline V gene, CDR1 is SGHAT and CDR2 is FQNNGV. The DNA of the CDR3 is TGTGCCAGCGGCTATCCGGGACTAGCAAACATTCAGTACTTC. Residues: CASGYPGLANIQYF.

The chain recombines TRBV11-2 with TRBJ2-7, with 9 bases fitting TRBD2. J gave up 5 bases and V 2 bases, and 7 bases lay outside the gene matches. The CDR3 contains 15 residues. Germline assignment: CDR1 SGHAT and CDR2 FQNNGV. CDR3 amino acids: CASSLTSGFANEQYF. In DNA form, the CDR3 reads TGTGCCAGCAGCTTAACTAGCGGGTTTGCCAACGAGCAGTACTTC.

The chain couples TRBV19 to TRBJ1-3, with D possibly TRBD1 on 5 matching bases. Germline CDR1 LNHDA, CDR2 SQIVND (reference sequence). There are 15 residues in the CDR3. V dropped 5 bases and J dropped 1 base, with 12 bases sitting between them. The CDR3 DNA sequence: TGTGCCAGTAGTCCGGGGACTTTGTCTGGAAACACCATATATTTT. Protein: CASSPGTLSGNTIYF. The entire variable domain, with the rest obtained from reference TRBV19 and TRBJ1-3, is as follows: DGGITQSPKYLFRKEGQNVTLSCEQNLNHDAMYWYRQDPGQGLRLIYYSQIVNDFQKGDIAEGYSVSREKKESFPLTVTSAQKNPTAFYLCASSPGTLSGNTIYFGEGSWLTVV.

The CDR3 reads CASSQGLAGGSEQFF. The DNA of the CDR3 is TGCGCCAGCAGCCAAGGACTAGCGGGAGGAAGTGAGCAGTTCTTC. This rearrangement joins TRBV4-1 to TRBJ2-1, with TRBD2 matching 13 bases. The CDR3 totals 15 residues. With V trimmed by 1 base and J by 9 bases, 3 bases remained unmatched. Germline V gene data show CDR1 as MGHRA and CDR2 as YSYEKL.

About this clone: At one boundary the junction diverges from the germline segment, which might be a read error. The chain combines TRBV2 with TRBJ1-2; the D is unclear. This CDR3 contains 13 residues. CDR1 is SNHLY, CDR2 FYNNEI, per germline. The CDR3 coding sequence is TGTGCCAGCAGTTTGGCAGGCGCCTATGACTACACCTTC. This gives the protein CASSLAGAYDYTF.

This clone was seen a handful of times. This chain joins TRBV7-9 and TRBJ1-4; the D is unclear. CDR3 length: 16 amino acids. The V end lost 3 bases, the J end lost 0 bases, and 11 bases lay between the germline ends. The germline CDR1 and CDR2 sequences are SEHNR and FQNEAQ (reference sequence). In DNA form, the CDR3 reads TGTGCCAGCAGCTTCGAGGCCCTTGCAACTAATGAAAAACTGTTTTTT. As protein: CASSFEALATNEKLFF.

V gene TRBV5-1 combines with J gene TRBJ2-1; TRBD1 aligns across 10 bases. The CDR3 has 16 residues. Looked up from germline, CDR1 is SGHRS and CDR2 is YFSETQ. Germline trimming cut 0 bases from V and 8 bases from J; bases unmatched to any gene: 8. The CDR3 DNA follows: TGCGCCAGCAGCTTGGCCGGGACAGGGGCTGGCGATGAGCAGTTCTTC. Translating it yields CASSLAGTGAGDEQFF.

The V call is TRBV5-4, the J call TRBJ2-1; possible D gene TRBD1, 5 bases. CDR1 and CDR2 from the germline V gene are SGHNT and YYREEE (reference sequence). Trimming removed 4 bases from V and 9 bases from J, with 14 bases in between. The CDR3 is made up of 13 amino acids. CDR3 in DNA: TGTGCCAGCAGCCCGTGGGCAGGGTCTGAGCAGTTCTTC. Translation: CASSPWAGSEQFF.

CDR3: CASNREHTDTQYF. The CDR3 DNA reads as TGCGCCAGCAACCGGGAGCACACAGATACGCAGTATTTT. The gene calls are TRBV5-1 and TRBJ2-3, with D possibly matching TRBD2 (6 bases). CDR1 is SGHRS and CDR2 is YFSETQ in the germline V gene. The CDR3 covers 13 residues. Trimming took 6 bases from V and 2 from J, leaving 10 bases between them.

V is TRBV28 and J is TRBJ1-2, with no clear D. Trimming pared 1 base from V and 5 bases from J, leaving 5 bases between. Germline CDR1 and CDR2: MDHEN and SYDVKM. The CDR3 is 12 residues long. The CDR3: CASSLSLYGYTF. For the CDR3, the DNA is TGTGCCAGCAGTTTATCCCTTTATGGCTACACCTTC.

CDR3 DNA: TGTGCCAGCAGCCAAAGTCCAACAGGGTATAATGAAAAACTGTTTTTT. Amino acid sequence: CASSQSPTGYNEKLFF. The chain links TRBV14 to TRBJ1-4, with D possibly matching TRBD1 (6 bases). Germline assignment: CDR1 SGHDN and CDR2 FVKESK. The CDR3 has 16 residues. Trimming shortened V by 2 bases and J by 4 bases, and 14 bases separated the two germline ends.

V gene TRBV19 combines with J gene TRBJ1-2, with a tentative D call TRBD1 (6 bases). V shed 1 base and J shed 7 bases, with 13 bases lying between them. In germline, CDR1 is LNHDA, CDR2 SQIVND (reference sequence). CDR3 length equals 14 residues. This CDR3 is CASSIAQAGAGYTF. The DNA of the CDR3 is TGTGCCAGTAGTATAGCCCAGGCAGGGGCTGGCTACACCTTC. Supplemented by reference TRBV19 and TRBJ1-2, the full variable domain reads DGGITQSPKYLFRKEGQNVTLSCEQNLNHDAMYWYRQDPGQGLRLIYYSQIVNDFQKGDIAEGYSVSREKKESFPLTVTSAQKNPTAFYLCASSIAQAGAGYTFGSGTRLTVV.

The chain joins TRBV19 to TRBJ2-7; 8 positions agree with TRBD1. The CDR3 has 17 residues. Germline V gives CDR1 LNHDA, CDR2 SQIVND (reference sequence). J lost 0 bases, V lost 3 bases, and 10 bases had no gene match. This chain's CDR3 is CASSIRGQTVHSYEQYF. CDR3 nucleotide sequence: TGTGCCAGTAGTATCAGGGGGCAGACAGTCCACTCCTACGAGCAGTACTTC.